The 8 T cell receptor beta chains below all came from one sample that was sequenced in a study of cytomegalovirus exposure and HLA in healthy donors. Clones were read by immunoSEQ multiplex PCR, and TCRdb kept only the in-frame ones, dropping some. Found here are 80,000 to 100,000 clones, less than 90% of them singletons; the top ten hold over 6%. Sequencing used PBMCs. Receptors were obtained from a young man in good health and CMV-seropositive.

The chain joins TRBV7-9 to TRBJ2-7; D is perhaps TRBD1 (6 bases). CDR3 size: 12 residues. Germline V CDR1 and CDR2: SEHNR, FQNEAQ (reference sequence). Trimming took 8 bases from V and 7 from J, leaving 15 bases between them. The CDR3 loop is CASSAGVWEQYF. The CDR3 region has the DNA TGTGCCAGCTCGGCAGGGGTATGGGAGCAGTACTTC. Based on the CDR3 plus reference TRBV7-9 and TRBJ2-7, the full variable domain is DTGVSQNPRHKITKRGQNVTFRCDPISEHNRLYWYRQTLGQGPEFLTYFQNEAQLEKSRLLSDRFSAERPKGSFSTLEIQRTEQGDSAMYLCASSAGVWEQYFGPGTRLTVT.

J is TRBJ2-1 and V is TRBV9, with 11 bases that match TRBD2. The CDR3 consists of 16 residues. CDR1 is SGDLS and CDR2 is YYNGEE in the germline V gene. The junction had 6 bases not matched to a gene; V was cut back by 3 bases and J by 4 bases. CDR3 nucleotide sequence: TGTGCCAGCAGCGCCACCGGGACTAGCGGTTACAATGAGCAGTTCTTC. It yields the protein CASSATGTSGYNEQFF.

The J gene is TRBJ2-7, the V gene TRBV19, with D uncertain. This CDR3 is 15 amino acids long. Germline values: CDR1 LNHDA, CDR2 SQIVND (reference sequence). Trimming stripped 1 base from V and 4 bases from J, with 14 bases between. CDR3 region: CASSIASSISYEQYF. The CDR3 DNA reads TGTGCCAGTAGTATAGCGAGTAGCATTTCTTACGAGCAGTACTTC.

The chain combines TRBV10-1 with TRBJ2-2; 7 bases match TRBD2. The CDR3 is 17 residues long. Trimming removed 1 base from V and 5 bases from J; junction bases left unmatched: 10. The germline gives CDR1 WNHNN, CDR2 SYGVQD (reference sequence). CDR3: CASSEFFSGGETGELFF. CDR3 in DNA: TGCGCCAGCAGTGAGTTTTTTTCGGGAGGAGAGACCGGGGAGCTGTTTTTT.

This sequence joins TRBV9 and TRBJ2-3; no clear D. The CDR3 contains 13 residues. Looked up from germline, CDR1 is SGDLS and CDR2 is YYNGEE. V was pared by 0 bases and J by 4 bases, with 6 bases between. The CDR3 DNA reads as TGTGCCAGCAGCGTAGCTATAGCAGATACGCAGTATTTT. It is translated as CASSVAIADTQYF.

The chain combines TRBV7-9 with TRBJ2-7; 7 bases match TRBD1. V shed 0 bases, J shed 5 bases, and the junction held 4 bases outside the gene matches. The CDR3 runs 14 residues. CDR1 SEHNR and CDR2 FQNEAQ come from the germline V gene (reference sequence). The DNA of the CDR3 is TGTGCCAGCAGCTTAGCGCAGGGGGTCGACGAGCAGTACTTC. It translates to CASSLAQGVDEQYF.

This rearrangement joins TRBV28 to TRBJ2-2, with TRBD1 as a possible D gene (5 bases). There are 15 residues in the CDR3. Trimming removed 5 bases from V and 4 bases from J, with 14 bases in between. CDR1 MDHEN and CDR2 SYDVKM come from the germline V gene. The CDR3 bases are TGTGCCAGCAGTCCAGGGTTAACCTTCACCGGGGAGCTGTTTTTT. It is translated as CASSPGLTFTGELFF.

V is TRBV19 and J is TRBJ2-7, with a possible D match to TRBD1 (6 bases). Germline V CDR1 and CDR2: LNHDA, SQIVND (reference sequence). Between the trimmed V and J ends, which lost 3 bases and 2 bases, there was a span of 14 bases. The CDR3 covers 15 residues. CDR3 sequence reads: CASSMGQGITYEQYF. CDR3 bases: TGTGCCAGTAGTATGGGTCAGGGGATCACCTACGAGCAGTACTTC.